These 21 T cell receptor beta chains originate from one sample sequenced in a study of blood T cell repertoires in COVID-19. Generated by immunoSEQ multiplex PCR, the TCRdb table keeps only in-frame clones and is missing some. The sample holds about 340,000 clones, 65% to 85% seen once. Sequencing was carried out using peripheral blood. The receptors here all came from a man younger than 45 with active or convalescent COVID-19.

This rearrangement joins TRBV4-3 to TRBJ1-2; D uncertain. The CDR3 consists of 16 residues. Germline CDR1 is LGHNA and CDR2 is YSLEER. V gave up 0 bases and J gave up 2 bases, with 13 bases separating them. CDR3 in amino acids: CASSQEWRSGNYGYTF. DNA of the CDR3: TGCGCCAGCAGCCAAGAGTGGCGGAGTGGGAACTATGGCTACACCTTC.

The rearrangement joins TRBV1 to TRBJ1-6; no check of the table's D call, TRBD1, against the DNA was made. TRBV1 is termed a pseudogene. CDR3 length: 14 residues. The CDR3 loop is CTSSQVWLDSPLHF. The CDR3 nucleotides are TGCACCAGCAGCCAAGTATGGCTGGATTCACCCCTCCACTTT.

Only one count was recorded for this clone. The chain uses TRBV25-1 and TRBJ1-1; D gene unclear. Germline V gene sequence: CDR1 MGHDK, CDR2 SYGVNS. The ends were cut back, 7 bases at V and 2 bases at J, with 14 bases in the middle. The CDR3 totals 14 residues. The CDR3 nucleotides are TGTGCCAGCACCCCCCGCGGGTACAACACTGAAGCTTTCTTT. Protein sequence: CASTPRGYNTEAFF.

This clone appeared a single time. CDR3 protein: CSASQGWGTDTQYF. The CDR3 nucleotides read TGCAGTGCTAGTCAGGGGTGGGGAACAGATACGCAGTATTTT. The V and J genes are TRBV20-1 and TRBJ2-3, with a weak D call TRBD1 (6 bases). V was cut by 3 bases and J by 3 bases, with 13 bases left in between. This CDR3 has 14 residues. Germline CDR1 reads DFQATT; CDR2 reads SNEGSKA (reference sequence).

CDR3 coding DNA: TGTGCCAGCTCACCCGGGACAGGGAATGGCTACACCTTC. It translates to CASSPGTGNGYTF. V usage is TRBV18 and J usage is TRBJ1-2; the match to TRBD1 covers 9 bases. V gave up 3 bases and J gave up 6 bases; unmatched junction bases: 2. The CDR3 is made up of 13 amino acids. CDR1 and CDR2 (germline): KGHSH, LQKENI. The full variable domain, rest sourced from reference TRBV18 and TRBJ1-2, is NAGVMQNPRHLVRRRGQEARLRCSPMKGHSHVYWYRQLPEEGLKFMVYLQKENIIDESGMPKERFSAEFPKEGPSILRIQQVVRGDSAAYFCASSPGTGNGYTFGSGTRLTVV.

The V call is TRBV7-2, the J call TRBJ2-5, with 7 positions matching TRBD2. Germline V gene data show CDR1 as SGHTA and CDR2 as FQGNSA. Trimming at V came to 4 bases and at J to 3 bases, leaving 8 bases not matched to a gene. The CDR3 extends over 15 amino acids. The CDR3 sequence: CASSSPYAGEETQYF. The CDR3, as DNA: TGTGCCAGCAGCTCCCCCTATGCGGGGGAAGAGACCCAGTACTTC. Complete variable domain (other parts from reference TRBV7-2 and TRBJ2-5): GAGVSQSPSNKVTEKGKDVELRCDPISGHTALYWYRQSLGQGLEFLIYFQGNSAPDKSGLPSDRFSAERTGGSVSTLTIQRTQQEDSAVYLCASSSPYAGEETQYFGPGTRLLVL.

V and J are TRBV30 and TRBJ1-2; 10 bases align to TRBD1. The CDR3 runs to 15 residues. V lost 1 base to trimming and J lost 7 bases; unmatched junction nucleotides: 9. The germline CDR1 and CDR2 sequences are GTSNPN and SVGIG (reference sequence). The CDR3 reads CAWSAGDRGWAGYTF. In DNA, the CDR3 is TGTGCCTGGAGTGCCGGGGACAGGGGATGGGCTGGCTACACCTTC. The full variable domain, in which reference TRBV30 and TRBJ1-2 provide the parts outside the CDR3, is SQTIHQWPATLVQPVGSPLSLECTVEGTSNPNLYWYRQAAGRGLQLLFYSVGIGQISSEVPQNLSASRPQDRQFILSSKKLLLSDSGFYLCAWSAGDRGWAGYTFGSGTRLTVV.

The V and J genes are TRBV2 and TRBJ2-5; D may be TRBD1 (6 bases). In germline, CDR1 is SNHLY, CDR2 FYNNEI. The CDR3 length is 15 residues. The ends were cut back, 6 bases at V and 4 bases at J, with 18 bases in the middle. CDR3 loop: CASRPRGTTGETQYF. CDR3 nucleotides: TGTGCCAGCAGGCCTAGGGGGACAACGGGAGAGACCCAGTACTTC.

This chain uses TRBV7-3 with TRBJ1-2; 8 positions match TRBD1. Trimming cost V 2 bases and J 8 bases; bases outside gene matches: 4. Germline loops: CDR1 SGHTA, CDR2 FQGTGA. There are 13 residues in the CDR3. CDR3 residues: CASSLGQGSGYTF. CDR3 DNA sequence: TGTGCCAGCAGCTTAGGACAGGGATCCGGCTACACCTTC.

The CDR3 reads CASSHRQQGSGNTIYF. CDR3 coding DNA: TGCGCCAGCAGCCACCGGCAACAGGGTTCTGGAAACACCATATATTTT. The chain has TRBV4-1 and TRBJ1-3; a possible D gene is TRBD1 (6 bases). V was trimmed by 3 bases and J by 1 base, leaving 13 bases between them. CDR1 and CDR2 from the germline V gene are MGHRA and YSYEKL. The CDR3 extends over 16 amino acids.

This clone is a singleton in its sample. The chain combines TRBV2 with TRBJ1-1, with D unclear. Trimming removed 7 bases at V and 3 bases at J, with 12 bases between. In germline, CDR1 is SNHLY, CDR2 FYNNEI. This CDR3 region has 13 residues. The CDR3 spells CASKEGSHTEAFF. In DNA form, the CDR3 reads TGTGCCAGCAAGGAGGGAAGTCACACTGAAGCTTTCTTT.

At least ten counts were recorded for this clone. The genes are TRBV4-1 and TRBJ2-1; D is unresolved. Germline-derived CDR1 and CDR2 are MGHRA and YSYEKL. Deletions cut 0 bases from V and 5 bases from J, with 11 bases between. The CDR3 extends over 15 amino acids. CDR3 protein: CASSQDIAANNEQFF. Here the CDR3 DNA reads TGCGCCAGCAGCCAAGATATTGCGGCAAACAATGAGCAGTTCTTC.

This clone showed up just a few times. This CDR3 is CASSRTGAAYYGYTF. Written as DNA, the CDR3 is TGTGCCAGCAGTCGGACAGGGGCCGCTTACTATGGCTACACCTTC. The V and J genes are TRBV5-8 and TRBJ1-2; 9 bases agree with TRBD1. V lost 5 bases, J lost 3 bases, and 8 bases stayed unmatched. CDR3 length: 15 residues. Germline values: CDR1 SGHTS, CDR2 YDEGEE.

The genes are TRBV14 and TRBJ2-7, with 7 bases that match TRBD1. Germline loops: CDR1 SGHDN, CDR2 FVKESK. The CDR3 spans 15 residues. Unmatched junction bases numbered 9, after V lost 4 bases and J lost 3 bases. CDR3 bases: TGTGCCAGCAGCCCCCACTTGGGACAGAGCTACGAGCAGTACTTC. Translation: CASSPHLGQSYEQYF.

V is TRBV4-3 and J is TRBJ1-1; possibly TRBD1 for D (6 bases). Germline V CDR1 and CDR2: LGHNA, YSLEER. The CDR3 is made up of 13 amino acids. V lost 1 base and J 11 bases, leaving 14 bases between the germline ends. CDR3 residues: CASSQGGTSIAFF. The CDR3 DNA sequence: TGCGCCAGCAGCCAAGGAGGGACATCTATTGCTTTCTTT.

The rearrangement uses TRBV12-3 or TRBV12-4 and TRBJ1-1; 7 bases fit TRBD1. After removal of 6 bases from V and 8 bases from J, the junction contained 9 bases not matched to a gene. The CDR3 is 13 residues long. The CDR3 protein is CASSLRQGMEAFF. CDR3 in DNA: TGTGCCAGCAGCCTGCGACAGGGAATGGAAGCTTTCTTT.

The chain recombines TRBV2 with TRBJ2-2; possibly TRBD1 for D (5 bases). V was clipped by 8 bases and J by 0 bases, with 10 bases between them. CDR1 and CDR2 (germline): SNHLY, FYNNEI. This CDR3 has 14 residues. CDR3 in amino acids: CASGQGTNTGELFF. The CDR3 nucleotides are TGTGCCAGCGGGCAGGGTACGAACACCGGGGAGCTGTTTTTT.

This chain uses TRBV7-2 with TRBJ2-5, with 8 bases lining up with TRBD1. Germline loops: CDR1 SGHTA, CDR2 FQGNSA. CDR3 length: 15 amino acids. V shed 6 bases and J 2 bases; nucleotides not matched to a gene: 8. CDR3 amino acids: CASSSDRGTQETQYF. The CDR3 DNA reads TGTGCCAGCAGTTCAGACAGGGGCACTCAAGAGACCCAGTACTTC.

This chain uses TRBV18 with TRBJ2-2; 8 bases map to TRBD2. The CDR3 sequence is 16 residues long. V gave up 3 bases and J gave up 1 base; unmatched junction bases: 4. Germline V gives CDR1 KGHSH, CDR2 LQKENI. The CDR3 nucleotides are TGTGCCAGCTCACCTCTGACTAGCGTGAACACCGGGGAGCTGTTTTTT. Translation gives CASSPLTSVNTGELFF.

The chain combines TRBV19 with TRBJ1-4; 10 positions agree with TRBD1. V lost 7 bases and J lost 7; bases outside the gene matches: 6. From germline, CDR1 is LNHDA and CDR2 SQIVND (reference sequence). The CDR3 is 14 amino acids. CDR3 DNA: TGTGCCAGTATGGGGTGGACAGGGGGTGAAAAACTGTTTTTT. Protein: CASMGWTGGEKLFF.

The chain couples TRBV2 to TRBJ2-7; a possible D gene is TRBD2 (5 bases). Trimming left V 6 bases short and J 6 bases short, with 18 bases between. This CDR3 comprises 14 residues. Looked up from germline, CDR1 is SNHLY and CDR2 is FYNNEI. In DNA, the CDR3 is TGTGCCAGCAGGGGAACGGAGGTCCCAGCCGAGCAGTACTTC. This encodes CASRGTEVPAEQYF.